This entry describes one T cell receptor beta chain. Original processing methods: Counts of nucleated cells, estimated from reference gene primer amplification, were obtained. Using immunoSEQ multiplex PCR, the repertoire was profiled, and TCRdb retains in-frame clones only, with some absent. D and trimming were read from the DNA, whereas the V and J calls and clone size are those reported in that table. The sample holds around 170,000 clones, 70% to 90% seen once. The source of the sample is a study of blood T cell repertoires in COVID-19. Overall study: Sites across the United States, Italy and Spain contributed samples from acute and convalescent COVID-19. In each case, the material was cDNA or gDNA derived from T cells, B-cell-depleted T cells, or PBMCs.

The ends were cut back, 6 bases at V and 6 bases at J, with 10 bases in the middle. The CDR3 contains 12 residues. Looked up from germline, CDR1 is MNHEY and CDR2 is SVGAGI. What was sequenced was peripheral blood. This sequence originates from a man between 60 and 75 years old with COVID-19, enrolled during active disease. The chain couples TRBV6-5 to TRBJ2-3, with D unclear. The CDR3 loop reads CASSLFRDTQYF. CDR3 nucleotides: TGTGCCAGCAGCCTTTTCAGGGATACGCAGTATTTT.